The TCR beta chain under discussion was sequenced for a study of T cell responses to AZD1222 COVID-19 vaccine (dated by TCRdb to 2020 to 2023). About the investigation overall: AZD1222 recipients with second doses at about 4 weeks or about 12 weeks were pooled, because spike-specific TCR depth and breadth did not differ between schedules. TCR sequencing was performed for roughly 240 trial participants, of whom roughly 200 were given two doses of AZD1222 and around 26 were given two doses of MenACWY control vaccine. Trial participants were enrolled by age into 18-55, 56-69 and 70-plus year subgroups, with roughly 160, 29 and 62 TCR-sequenced participants respectively. Results and caveats for the whole study, not just this receptor: The 56-69-year group was small, and its depth increase did not reach significance, likely because of low power. Reportedly, almost half of the unique spike-specific TCRs recognized epitopes lying outside the regions that are mutated in the B.1.351 and B.1.1.7 variants. Spike-specific TCR breadth and depth rose significantly after two AZD1222 doses compared with day 0 and with MenACWY recipients. Conclusions about previously exposed vaccinees are limited, since just 5 to 7 AZD1222 recipients were seropositive for SARS-CoV-2 at baseline. Participants were mostly white British, with more females than males. The authors suggested clonal diversity may have been underestimated. Because no day 14 peak-response samples were available, the repertoires could be characterized only after the peak T cell response. The vaccine-associated CD4 TCRs covered the entire spike protein, and the dominant responses fell in regions 160-218 and 743-854.

Sample time point, as interpreted from the label and publication: baseline before first vaccination. Vaccinee samples were obtained from the UK trials COV001 and COV002, which included a single-blind randomized controlled phase 2/3 trial of AZD1222 (ChAdOx1 nCoV-19) in healthy adults. For TCRbeta chain sequencing, PBMC samples were collected from trial participants at day 0 and at day 28 after the second dose. Regarding this clone: The target of this receptor is not known. The input lacks base qualities; no much larger clone sits a single base away.

The CDR3 regions of human TCRbeta chains were analyzed by immunosequencing. Per the authors' processing: Repertoire TCRs were checked for matches against a reference library of SARS-CoV-2-specific TCRs that had been generated using the MIRA antigen-specificity platform. Breadth meant the fraction of unique TCRs that were SARS-CoV-2-associated, whereas depth meant the fraction of total T cells that were SARS-CoV-2-associated. Each spike-specific TCR was assigned to its reactive spike region and to a CD4 or CD8 class using the MIRA data. Log10-transformed breadth and depth values were compared by one-way ANOVA with Sidak's multiple comparisons tests. TCRdb retrieved this table from immuneACCESS and kept in-frame rearrangements only. Not all clones are present; in checked studies, unresolved V genes account for under half, and no reason is known for the remainder. The DNA gave D and trimming, while V, J and clone size come from that table. This sample holds about 130,000 clones; more than 85% were observed only once. About 5.1% of the sample is in the top ten clones.

According to the germline V gene (reference sequence), CDR1 reads LNHDA and CDR2 reads SQIVND. The CDR3 has 15 amino acids, counting the end cysteine and phenylalanine. Only the CDR3 DNA is retained, 45 bases long and in frame from the first base. V is clipped by 5 bases and J by 9 bases, and the sequence between their germline boundaries is 17 bases long. The TCR comes from an adult in good health. This chain is built from TRBV19 and TRBJ1-6, with TRBD1 as a weak D call on 5 bases. The sequenced sample was peripheral blood, obtained on day 0 of AZD1222 vaccination. The CDR3 region: CASSSETATSSPLHF. The base sequence is TGTGCCAGTAGTTCCGAGACAGCCACATCTTCACCCCTCCACTTT.